Below are 20 T cell receptor beta chains sequenced from a single sample in a study of early T cells in non-severe SARS-CoV-2 infection (dated by TCRdb to the early 2020s). Libraries were made using 5' RACE. Data came from a NextSeq 500. The raw public reads went through TCRdb reprocessing: fastp at Q25, MiXCR clone calling, in-frame beta chains kept. Every distinct CDR3 protein forms one entry, paired with its most common genes and DNA. In this sample the table shows approximately 35,000 distinct CDR3 sequences, roughly 7.1% of which occur a single time. The biggest ten clones account for 10% to 15% of the sample. The sample in question was whole blood, obtained at baseline. The receptors were sampled from an adult who was a healthcare worker with PCR-confirmed SARS-CoV-2 infection or an uninfected control (not recorded which).

This clonotype has just a few counts. V gene TRBV20-1 combines with J gene TRBJ2-6, with D unclear. V was shortened by 6 bases and J by 0 bases, with 9 bases between the two germline ends. CDR3 length: 14 amino acids. Germline V gives CDR1 DFQATT, CDR2 SNEGSKA (reference sequence). As DNA, the CDR3 is TGCAGTGCCCTACCCTTCTCTGGGGCCAACGTCCTGACTTTC. Translation: CSALPFSGANVLTF.

This clonotype was detected ten times or more. The genes are TRBV10-3 and TRBJ2-1; 8 positions agree with TRBD2. Germline V CDR1 and CDR2: ENHRY, SYGVKD. This CDR3 region has 14 residues. The V segment lost 6 bases and the J segment 2 bases; nucleotides outside the gene matches: 3. CDR3 bases: TGTGCCATCAGAAGCGGGAGACCCTACAATGAGCAGTTCTTC. It specifies CAIRSGRPYNEQFF.

This clonotype was seen a handful of times. In DNA, the CDR3 is TGTGCCAGTACCCAGGCTAGCTCCTACAATGAGCAGTTCTTC. Residues: CASTQASSYNEQFF. V usage is TRBV19 and J usage is TRBJ2-1, with no clear D. V was pared by 7 bases and J by 0 bases, with 10 bases between. CDR1 is LNHDA and CDR2 is SQIVND in the germline V gene (reference sequence). The CDR3 is made up of 14 amino acids.

The J gene is TRBJ2-1, the V gene TRBV5-6, with 7 positions matching TRBD2. Losses at the gene ends were 6 bases for V and 3 bases for J; bases not matched to a gene: 18. The CDR3 has 18 residues. CDR1 and CDR2 from the germline V gene are SGHDT and YYEEEE. CDR3: CASTPAGTTRLVYNEQFF. The CDR3 DNA sequence: TGTGCCAGCACCCCCGCCGGGACTACCCGCCTCGTCTACAATGAGCAGTTCTTC.

The chain combines TRBV4-1 with TRBJ2-7; D gene ambiguous. The CDR3 covers 14 residues. In germline, CDR1 is MGHRA, CDR2 YSYEKL. V gave up 4 bases and J gave up 6 bases, with 16 bases separating them. The CDR3 protein is CASSLGFGAGEQYV. The CDR3 DNA reads TGCGCCAGCAGCCTCGGTTTCGGCGCTGGCGAGCAGTACGTC.

In this sample, this clonotype turned up many times. The chain uses TRBV19 and TRBJ2-5; D is unresolved. V lost 3 bases and J lost 4, with 3 bases in between. The CDR3 contains 11 residues. The germline V gene has CDR1 LNHDA and CDR2 SQIVND (reference sequence). CDR3 sequence (DNA): TGTGCCAGTAGTATGAGAGAGACCCAGTACTTC. Its translation: CASSMRETQYF.

The V and J genes are TRBV7-3 and TRBJ2-5, with a possible D match to TRBD2 (5 bases). Germline values: CDR1 SGHTA, CDR2 FQGTGA. V lost 2 bases to trimming and J lost 5 bases, with 15 bases between them. The CDR3 contains 15 residues. The CDR3 DNA follows: TGTGCCAGCAGCTTAGCGGGCAGTTCCGATGAGACCCAGTACTTC. Protein sequence: CASSLAGSSDETQYF.

This clonotype was seen ten or more times. This chain links TRBV7-8 with TRBJ2-3; TRBD2 is a possible D gene (7 bases). V lost 0 bases, J lost 4 bases, and 14 bases lay in between. CDR3 length: 16 residues. Germline V CDR1 and CDR2: SGHVS, FQNEAQ. The CDR3 region is CASSLAGAGVADTQYF. For the CDR3, the DNA is TGTGCCAGCAGCTTAGCGGGGGCGGGAGTGGCAGATACGCAGTATTTT.

The chain couples TRBV20-1 to TRBJ2-1; the D gene is possibly TRBD1 (6 bases). CDR3 length equals 12 residues. Germline V lookup: CDR1 DFQATT, CDR2 SNEGSKA (reference sequence). The CDR3 loop is CSPQFNQGEQFF. DNA of the CDR3: TGCAGCCCCCAATTCAACCAGGGGGAGCAGTTCTTC.

This clonotype was detected only a few times. The chain recombines TRBV20-1 with TRBJ1-1; D is uncertain. This CDR3 comprises 15 residues. V gave up 0 bases and J gave up 0 bases, with 11 bases separating them. Germline V gene lookup returns CDR1 DFQATT and CDR2 SNEGSKA (reference sequence). The CDR3 reads CSARDLGTMNTEAFF. CDR3 DNA sequence: TGCAGTGCTAGAGATCTCGGCACCATGAACACTGAAGCTTTCTTT.

There are many counts of this clonotype. The chain uses TRBV6-4 and TRBJ1-5; D remains ambiguous. V was cut by 6 bases and J by 4 bases, with 10 bases left in between. Germline-derived CDR1 and CDR2 are MRHNA and SNTAGT. This CDR3 spans 13 amino acids. In nucleotides, the CDR3 is TGTGCCAGCAGCCAGGACGATAATCAGCCCCAGCATTTT. This translates into CASSQDDNQPQHF.

This clonotype was seen repeatedly, ten times or more. The rearrangement joins TRBV5-1 to TRBJ1-3; unclear D gene. Trimming removed 0 bases from V and 1 base from J, with 5 bases in between. This CDR3 is built from 14 residues. Germline CDR1 SGHRS, CDR2 YFSETQ. Here the CDR3 DNA reads TGCGCCAGCAGCTTGGGTGCTTCTGGAAACACCATATATTTT. This codes for CASSLGASGNTIYF.

This clonotype has ten or more counts. This chain connects TRBV4-3 to TRBJ2-3, with TRBD2 matching over 10 bases. V was pared by 3 bases and J by 2 bases, with 2 bases of the junction left unmatched. The CDR3 is 15 amino acids. Germline loops: CDR1 LGHNA, CDR2 YSLEER. CDR3 loop: CASSQGTSDTDTQYF. CDR3 nucleotides: TGCGCCAGCAGCCAGGGGACTAGCGACACAGATACGCAGTATTTT.

This clonotype was seen repeatedly, ten times or more. V gene TRBV20-1 combines with J gene TRBJ1-1; 9 nucleotides agree with TRBD1. V lost 6 bases to trimming and J lost 11 bases; unmatched junction nucleotides: 13. The germline V gene encodes CDR1 DFQATT and CDR2 SNEGSKA (reference sequence). The CDR3 runs to 13 residues. In DNA, the CDR3 is TGCAGTGCCCCAAGGGGGGACAGGGTAGCGGCTTTCTTT. As protein: CSAPRGDRVAAFF.

This clonotype was counted many times. Compared with germline, one end of the junction differs, possibly owing to a read error. This rearrangement joins TRBV4-3 to TRBJ2-2; D uncertain. This CDR3 contains 16 residues. Germline CDR1 LGHNA, CDR2 YSLEER. In nucleotides, the CDR3 is TGCGCCAGCAGCCAAGCCCCAGCTCAGAACGCCGGGGAGCTGTTTTTT. This translates into CASSQAPAQNAGELFF.

This clonotype appeared many times. This chain joins TRBV5-5 and TRBJ2-1; 10 bases are a match to TRBD2. Germline V gene sequence: CDR1 SGHKS, CDR2 YYEKEE (reference sequence). This CDR3 region has 17 residues. J gave up 3 bases and V 1 base, and 7 bases lay outside the gene matches. The CDR3 here is CASSLIPSGSVYNEQFF. The CDR3 DNA sequence: TGTGCCAGCAGCTTGATTCCTAGCGGGAGCGTCTACAATGAGCAGTTCTTC.

This clonotype was counted ten times or more. The chain recombines TRBV12-5 with TRBJ2-2; the match to TRBD1 covers 7 bases. The length of the CDR3 is 13 residues. J was trimmed by 6 bases and V by 2 bases; bases with no gene match: 0. Germline V lookup: CDR1 LGHNT, CDR2 FRNRAP. The CDR3 region is CASGLQGAGELFF. As DNA, the CDR3 is TGTGCTAGTGGTTTGCAGGGGGCCGGGGAGCTGTTTTTT.

CDR3: CASSSGRQPYEQYF. CDR3 in DNA: TGCGCCAGCAGCTCAGGACGACAGCCCTACGAGCAGTACTTC. This rearrangement joins TRBV5-1 to TRBJ2-7; D is possibly TRBD1 (5 bases). Trimming pared 3 bases from V and 2 bases from J, leaving 12 bases between. Germline V gives CDR1 SGHRS, CDR2 YFSETQ. The length of the CDR3 is 14 residues.

This clonotype occurred many times. The chain employs TRBV14 and TRBJ2-5, with 8 bases aligning to TRBD1. V was pared by 2 bases and J by 3 bases, with 8 bases of the junction left unmatched. CDR1 and CDR2 from the germline V gene are SGHDN and FVKESK. This CDR3 comprises 16 residues. The CDR3 loop reads CASSQIGTGTKETQYF. DNA of the CDR3: TGTGCCAGCAGCCAAATTGGGACAGGAACCAAAGAGACCCAGTACTTC.

This clonotype was counted many times. A junction end diverges from the germline sequence, so it may reflect a read error. CDR3 in DNA: TGTGCCACCAGACAGCGGGAGGGCCAAGCACCCCTCTTC. Protein: CATRQREGQAPLF. The chain joins TRBV24-1 to TRBJ2-1, with 10 bases that match TRBD2. CDR1 KGHDR and CDR2 SFDVKD come from the germline V gene. CDR3 length: 13 amino acids.